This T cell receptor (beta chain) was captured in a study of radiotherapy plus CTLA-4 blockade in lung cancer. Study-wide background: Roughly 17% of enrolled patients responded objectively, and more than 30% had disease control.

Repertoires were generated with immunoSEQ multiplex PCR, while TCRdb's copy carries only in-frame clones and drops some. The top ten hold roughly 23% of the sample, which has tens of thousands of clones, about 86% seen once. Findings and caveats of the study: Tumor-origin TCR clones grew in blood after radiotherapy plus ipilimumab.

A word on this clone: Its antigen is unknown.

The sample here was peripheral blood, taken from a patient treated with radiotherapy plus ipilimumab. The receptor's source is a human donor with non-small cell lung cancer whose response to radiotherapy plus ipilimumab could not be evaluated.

CDR3 loop: CASSPGGTNEKLFF. The CDR3 bases are TGCGCCAGCAGCCCAGGGGGAACTAATGAAAAACTGTTTTTT. The chain combines TRBV5-1 with TRBJ1-4; 7 nucleotides align to TRBD1. V gave up 4 bases and J gave up 1 base; unmatched junction bases: 1. The CDR3 totals 14 residues. Germline lookup yields CDR1 SGHRS and CDR2 YFSETQ.